Below, 17 T cell receptor beta chains from the same sample are listed, as sequenced in a study of OX40 agonist ivuxolimab in advanced cancers. Measured with immunoSEQ multiplex PCR; TCRdb has only the in-frame clones, and not every one. The data hold tens of thousands of clones, with 80% to 95% observed a single time. The specimen comprised CD4+ or CD8+ T cells sorted from blood, sampled in a trial of the OX40 agonist ivuxolimab. These receptors originate from an adult with an advanced solid tumor such as melanoma, head and neck, liver or kidney cancer.

The J gene is TRBJ1-1, the V gene TRBV4-1; a weak D match, TRBD1 (5 bases). The germline gives CDR1 MGHRA, CDR2 YSYEKL. V lost 1 base and J 3 bases, leaving 12 bases between the germline ends. The CDR3 totals 15 residues. In DNA form, the CDR3 reads TGCGCCAGCAGCCAAGTAACAGGATTAGACACTGAAGCTTTCTTT. Translating it yields CASSQVTGLDTEAFF.

This clone occurred once. This chain joins TRBV5-1 and TRBJ2-1, with 7 bases lining up with TRBD2. The CDR3 is 16 amino acids. V lost 2 bases, J lost 2 bases, and 7 bases stayed unmatched. In germline, CDR1 is SGHRS, CDR2 YFSETQ. The chain's CDR3 is CASSFGAGEAYNEQFF. CDR3 DNA sequence: TGCGCCAGCAGCTTTGGTGCGGGAGAGGCCTACAATGAGCAGTTCTTC.

This chain joins TRBV5-1 and TRBJ2-5; the D gene could be TRBD1 or TRBD2 (6 bases each). Germline V gene lookup returns CDR1 SGHRS and CDR2 YFSETQ. CDR3 size: 18 residues. The V end was cut by 0 bases, the J end by 0 bases, with 18 bases between. This CDR3 reads CASSLGGLGADHQETQYF. CDR3 nucleotides: TGCGCCAGCAGCTTGGGGGGACTGGGGGCGGACCACCAAGAGACCCAGTACTTC.

As DNA, the CDR3 is TGTGCCAGCTCACCCCTGGGGACAGCGACGGGAGAAAAACTGTTTTTT. This translates into CASSPLGTATGEKLFF. V is TRBV18 and J is TRBJ1-4, with 7 bases lining up with TRBD1. The CDR3 runs 16 residues. Germline loops: CDR1 KGHSH, CDR2 LQKENI. V shed 3 bases and J 8 bases; nucleotides not matched to a gene: 12.

The V gene is TRBV2, the J gene TRBJ1-4; D is perhaps TRBD1 (5 bases). V was pared by 4 bases and J by 0 bases, with 15 bases between. Germline CDR1 and CDR2: SNHLY and FYNNEI. The CDR3 contains 17 residues. In DNA, the CDR3 is TGTGCCAGCAGTGTGGAGGACACCCTTGCAACTAATGAAAAACTGTTTTTT. Translated: CASSVEDTLATNEKLFF.

The chain carries TRBV10-2 and TRBJ2-5; D gene ambiguous. The DNA end is more similar to TRBJ2-7, so the J call may be wrong. In germline, CDR1 is WSHSY, CDR2 SAAADI. The length of the CDR3 is 15 residues. The CDR3: CASSDRARVPYEQYF. CDR3 coding DNA: TGCGCCAGCAGTGATAGGGCACGGGTTCCCTACGAGCAGTACTTC.

This chain links TRBV9 with TRBJ2-1; D perhaps matches TRBD2 (6 bases). The CDR3 consists of 15 residues. Germline CDR1 reads SGDLS; CDR2 reads YYNGEE. Trimming took off 4 bases at V and 7 bases at J, with 18 bases between the two ends. CDR3 DNA sequence: TGTGCCAGCAGCACCCCCGGGGAGGCGGGGAATGAGCAGTTCTTC. This encodes CASSTPGEAGNEQFF.

The chain joins TRBV5-1 to TRBJ2-3; 12 bases are a match to TRBD2. Germline assignment: CDR1 SGHRS and CDR2 YFSETQ. There are 15 residues in the CDR3. The V segment lost 7 bases and the J segment 3 bases; nucleotides outside the gene matches: 6. The CDR3, as DNA: TGCGCCAGCCGGACTAGCGGGGACTTTACAGATACGCAGTATTTT. This gives the protein CASRTSGDFTDTQYF.

V gene TRBV11-2 combines with J gene TRBJ2-1, with D possibly matching TRBD2 (7 bases). The V and J ends lost 5 bases and 9 bases respectively, with 20 bases between them. From germline, CDR1 is SGHAT and CDR2 FQNNGV. This CDR3 has 15 amino acids. The CDR3 spells CASSSPRGATGEQFF. The CDR3 DNA sequence: TGTGCCAGCAGCAGCCCCCGGGGGGCGACGGGTGAGCAGTTCTTC. Variable domain in full (rest from reference TRBV11-2 and TRBJ2-1): EAGVAQSPRYKIIEKRQSVAFWCNPISGHATLYWYQQILGQGPKLLIQFQNNGVVDDSQLPKDRFSAERLKGVDSTLKIQPAKLEDSAVYLCASSSPRGATGEQFFGPGTRLTVL.

V and J are TRBV19 and TRBJ2-7, with D uncertain. Trimming shortened V by 5 bases and J by 3 bases, and 11 bases separated the two germline ends. The length of the CDR3 is 13 residues. CDR1 and CDR2 from the germline V gene are LNHDA and SQIVND (reference sequence). In DNA form, the CDR3 reads TGTGCCAGTAGTTTGGCCTTTATCTACGAGCAGTACTTC. Protein: CASSLAFIYEQYF.

V gene TRBV15 combines with J gene TRBJ2-7; TRBD2 aligns across 7 bases. The germline V gene has CDR1 LNHNV and CDR2 YYDKDF (reference sequence). This CDR3 has 15 amino acids. Unmatched junction bases numbered 10, after V lost 4 bases and J lost 4 bases. The CDR3 region is CATSNGRRFPYEQYF. CDR3 sequence (DNA): TGTGCCACCAGCAACGGGAGGCGCTTTCCATACGAGCAGTACTTC.

This clone has just one count. The CDR3 region has the DNA TGTGCCAGCAGTTTCCCCGTCGGGACAGGGAGTTATGGCTACACCTTC. It encodes CASSFPVGTGSYGYTF. The chain employs TRBV28 and TRBJ1-2; 9 positions agree with TRBD1. CDR1 and CDR2 (germline): MDHEN, SYDVKM. This CDR3 spans 16 amino acids. V shed 3 bases and J 5 bases; nucleotides not matched to a gene: 10.

The chain is built from TRBV15 and TRBJ2-5, with TRBD2 matching over 8 bases. The CDR3 is 16 residues long. V gave up 5 bases and J gave up 5 bases; unmatched junction bases: 13. The germline CDR1 and CDR2 sequences are LNHNV and YYDKDF (reference sequence). In nucleotides, the CDR3 is TGTGCCACCAGCCTCGCCGCCGGGAGGGCCCGGGAGACCCAGTACTTC. Protein: CATSLAAGRARETQYF.

This sequence joins TRBV9 and TRBJ2-6; D unresolved. The CDR3 is 16 amino acids. Germline loops: CDR1 SGDLS, CDR2 YYNGEE. Trimming took 1 base from V and 4 from J, leaving 12 bases between them. The CDR3 DNA follows: TGTGCCAGCAGCGTATCCGGGTTTGTAGGGGCCAACGTCCTGACTTTC. It codes for CASSVSGFVGANVLTF. The whole variable domain, filled in from reference TRBV9 and TRBJ2-6, reads DSGVTQTPKHLITATGQRVTLRCSPRSGDLSVYWYQQSLDQGLQFLIQYYNGEERAKGNILERFSAQQFPDLHSELNLSSLELGDSALYFCASSVSGFVGANVLTFGAGSRLTVL.

V is TRBV13 and J is TRBJ2-2, with 14 bases fitting TRBD2. The germline V gene has CDR1 PRHDT and CDR2 FYEKMQ (reference sequence). This CDR3 is built from 18 residues. V dropped 3 bases and J dropped 2; count of bases not matched to a gene: 5. The CDR3 is CASSFLTSGRANTGELFF. The CDR3 coding sequence is TGTGCCAGCAGCTTCCTGACTAGCGGGAGGGCAAACACCGGGGAGCTGTTTTTT.

The chain has TRBV18 and TRBJ1-1; maybe TRBD1 (6 bases). The germline V gene encodes CDR1 KGHSH and CDR2 LQKENI. The CDR3 has 16 amino acids. The V gene lost 4 bases and the J gene lost 0 bases, with 15 bases spanning the gap. CDR3 residues: CASSRGGGVMNTEAFF. For the CDR3, the DNA is TGTGCCAGCTCACGAGGAGGGGGGGTGATGAACACTGAAGCTTTCTTT.

The chain combines TRBV5-1 with TRBJ1-4; TRBD1 agrees at 7 bases. The CDR3 runs to 15 residues. Germline values: CDR1 SGHRS, CDR2 YFSETQ. With V trimmed by 4 bases and J by 4 bases, 7 bases remained unmatched. CDR3: CASSAGTVGNEKLFF. DNA of the CDR3: TGCGCCAGCAGCGCCGGGACAGTCGGTAATGAAAAACTGTTTTTT.